Given below is one T cell receptor beta chain in context. The target of this receptor is not known. Per-base quality was not reported, and no clone a single base away is much larger than it. The immunoSEQ Assay was used to sequence TCR beta CDR3 regions from DNA. The source study handled its data this way. To compute T cell density, TCR beta template counts were normalized to usable DNA, which was estimated by amplifying housekeeping genes. Richness was estimated with the preseqR package, extrapolating to 400,000 templates for PBMC samples and 120,000 templates for tissue samples. Clonality was defined as one minus Pielou's evenness. Tissue-enriched TCRs were identified by differential abundance testing using productive amino-acid clonotypes, minimum total count 5 and alpha 0.1. The Jaccard Index and the Morisita Overlap Index were used to quantify repertoire overlap between compartments. TCR beta CDR3s were clustered by GLIPH together with public tetramer-defined viral CDR3s, and at least three viral sequences plus V-gene enrichment were required for viral motifs. TCRdb holds this immuneACCESS table with in-frame rearrangements only. Some clones are missing; in checked studies, unresolved V genes explain under half, and the rest has no known cause. Clonal size and the V and J genes are those of that table, whereas D and trimming came from the DNA. The sample records 45,000 to 55,000 clones, 80% to 90% of which are singletons. Of the sample, 15% to 20% is held by the ten largest clones.

These data belong to a study of T cells in localized non-small cell lung cancer (TCRdb year 2020). Regarding the study in general: T cell repertoires of hundreds of early-stage NSCLC patients were analyzed, with tumors being compared against uninvolved tumor-adjacent lungs. All 240 or so NSCLC patients in the cohort were treatment-naive and had localized lung tumors that were resected. Of the NSCLC patients, around 130 were male and about a hundred were female, and the mean age was about 69 years.

The CDR3 holds 15 amino acids from the cysteine to the phenylalanine. The read is trimmed to its CDR3 DNA, 45 bases read in frame from base 1. Trimmed from V: 6 bases; trimmed from J: 3 bases; junction bases lacking a gene match: 5. Looking up the germline V gene yields CDR1 SGHTA and CDR2 FQGNSA. At diagnosis, peripheral blood, uninvolved tumor-adjacent lung and tumor were collected and stored as a combination of fresh-frozen and FFPE material. For TCR repertoire profiling, blood samples were analyzed as peripheral blood mononuclear cells. Broad study findings and their caveats: Because the study design was exploratory, TCR variables were selected using unadjusted p-values without false-discovery rate correction. Higher T cell density in blood was associated with longer overall survival, whereas higher clonality in adjacent lung was associated with shorter survival. Multi-region tumor sequencing was not performed, so intratumor heterogeneity could not be excluded. Uninvolved tumor-adjacent lung showed the highest T cell clonality, higher than tumor, which suggests more focused antigenic responses in the uninvolved tumor-adjacent lung. Of the top 100 tumor clones, a median of roughly 56 were detected in paired uninvolved adjacent lung; 28 were also among that lung's top 100.

This chain joins TRBV7-2 to TRBJ2-7, and 13 bases in between align with TRBD2. The origin of this receptor is a male donor at least 60 years old with stage III squamous cell lung carcinoma. The material was peripheral blood, obtained before any cancer treatment. The sequence in DNA is TGTGCCAGCAGGCCGGGACTAGCGGGAAGCTACGAGCAGTACTTC. This encodes CASRPGLAGSYEQYF. Beyond the CDR3, the reference TRBV7-2 and TRBJ2-7 genes provide the residues; the full variable domain reads: GAGVSQSPSNKVTEKGKDVELRCDPISGHTALYWYRQSLGQGLEFLIYFQGNSAPDKSGLPSDRFSAERTGGSVSTLTIQRTQQEDSAVYLCASRPGLAGSYEQYFGPGTRLTVT.